This TCR beta chain was recovered during a study of PD-1 blockade in mismatch repair-deficient tumors. Assay: immunoSEQ multiplex PCR; the TCRdb copy retains only in-frame clones and omits some. The sample includes tens of thousands of clones, 81% of them seen just once. Every patient had mismatch repair deficiency by PCR or immunohistochemistry. TCRs were sequenced from three patients responding to pembrolizumab. This specimen consisted of peripheral blood, obtained 12 weeks after starting pembrolizumab. The sequence came from an adult with mismatch repair-deficient cancer.

CDR3 residues: CASSYSGGSRYEQYF. The CDR3 bases are TGTGCCAGCAGTTACTCGGGGGGGAGCAGGTACGAGCAGTACTTC. The chain employs TRBV6-6 and TRBJ2-7, with 7 bases matching TRBD2. V lost 0 bases and J lost 4; bases outside the gene matches: 6. Germline V gene lookup returns CDR1 MNHNY and CDR2 SVGAGI (reference sequence). The CDR3 is 15 amino acids.